These 8 T cell receptor beta chains were sequenced from one sample in a study of T-cell reconstitution after alpha-beta-depleted transplantation in children. The TCRbeta library incorporated unique molecular identifiers. TCRdb processed the PCR reads anew with MiXCR; each CDR3 protein has one entry. The sample gives hundreds of thousands of distinct CDR3 sequences, approximately 22% of which show up once; roughly an eighth is in the top ten. Material: PBMCs, mostly from graft donor cells, obtained 360 days after TCRalphabeta/CD19-depleted stem cell transplant. All receptors derive from a boy under two years old who had a stem cell transplant for acute myeloid leukemia, so the T cells may come from the graft donor.

This clonotype was counted ten times or more. V usage is TRBV5-1 and J usage is TRBJ2-3; tentative D call: TRBD2 (6 bases). The CDR3 length is 12 residues. Trimming removed 10 bases at V and 9 bases at J, with 18 bases between. Germline V gene sequence: CDR1 SGHRS, CDR2 YFSETQ. As DNA, the CDR3 is TGCGCCGGACCCCGAGCGGGCTACACGCAGTATTTT. As protein: CAGPRAGYTQYF. Variable domain in full (rest from reference TRBV5-1 and TRBJ2-3): KAGVTQTPRYLIKTRGQQVTLSCSPISGHRSVSWYQQTPGQGLQFLFEYFSETQRNKGNFPGRFSGRQFSNSRSEMNVSTLELGDSALYLCAGPRAGYTQYFGPGTRLTVL.

This chain joins TRBV29-1 and TRBJ1-3, with D unresolved. Trimming removed 7 bases from V and 4 bases from J, with 11 bases in between. The CDR3 loop spans 12 amino acids. Per the germline V gene, CDR1 is SQVTM and CDR2 is ANQGSEA. The CDR3 sequence: CSALLQGNTIYF. For the CDR3, the DNA is TGCAGCGCCTTATTACAGGGAAACACCATATATTTT.

There are many counts of this clonotype. The V call is TRBV20-1, the J call TRBJ2-7; 11 nucleotides line up with TRBD1. The CDR3 length is 15 residues. Germline V gene data show CDR1 as DFQATT and CDR2 as SNEGSKA (reference sequence). The V and J ends lost 1 base and 3 bases, in that order; junction bases with no gene match: 5. CDR3: CSARGGQGGVYEQYF. DNA of the CDR3: TGCAGTGCTAGAGGGGGACAGGGGGGTGTCTACGAGCAGTACTTC.

This clonotype appeared many times. The chain couples TRBV15 to TRBJ1-6; possibly TRBD1 for D (5 bases). Trimming stripped 4 bases from V and 9 bases from J, with 16 bases between. Germline V gene data show CDR1 as LNHNV and CDR2 as YYDKDF (reference sequence). This CDR3 is 15 amino acids long. The CDR3 protein is CATSTDQGGSSPLHF. CDR3 nucleotides: TGTGCCACCAGCACGGACCAGGGAGGCAGTTCACCCCTCCACTTT.

This clonotype was picked up a small number of times. This chain links TRBV4-2 with TRBJ1-1, with TRBD1 matching over 10 bases. This CDR3 contains 19 residues. The V gene end was trimmed by 6 bases and the J gene end by 2 bases; junction bases not matched to a gene: 18. Looked up from germline, CDR1 is LGHNA and CDR2 is YNFKEQ. Here the CDR3 DNA reads TGTGCCAGCAGTCCGGGACAGGGGAATAGCGGTCCCCCTAACACTGAAGCTTTCTTT. Residues: CASSPGQGNSGPPNTEAFF.

This clonotype was picked up many times. The rearrangement links TRBV20-1 to TRBJ2-5; no clear D gene. There are 13 residues in the CDR3. In germline, CDR1 is DFQATT, CDR2 SNEGSKA (reference sequence). Trimming removed 3 bases at V and 2 bases at J, with 10 bases between. The CDR3, as DNA: TGCAGTGCTAGGCGCGCAGAACAAGAGACCCAGTACTTC. Amino acid sequence: CSARRAEQETQYF.

V gene TRBV11-3 combines with J gene TRBJ2-5, with 7 bases matching TRBD1. The V and J ends lost 3 bases and 3 bases, in that order; junction bases with no gene match: 4. Germline CDR1 SGHNT, CDR2 YENEEA. This CDR3 spans 14 amino acids. In nucleotides, the CDR3 is TGTGCCAGCAGCTTGATGACAGGGAAAGAGACCCAGTACTTC. Translation gives CASSLMTGKETQYF.

This clonotype was counted ten times or more. V and J are TRBV15 and TRBJ2-7; the match to TRBD1 covers 8 bases. V gave up 1 base and J gave up 5 bases; unmatched junction bases: 7. The CDR3 has 15 amino acids. CDR1 and CDR2 from the germline V gene are LNHNV and YYDKDF (reference sequence). In nucleotides, the CDR3 is TGTGCCACCAGCAGAGGGAGGACAGGGATTCACGAGCAGTACTTC. This encodes CATSRGRTGIHEQYF.